The 2 T cell receptor beta chains below all came from one sample that was sequenced in a study of blood T cell repertoires in COVID-19. TCRdb keeps only in-frame clones here, not all; method: immunoSEQ multiplex PCR. Of over 70,000 clones listed, around 83% were seen once; the top ten hold around 9.9%. Sequencing was done on a sample of peripheral blood. These receptors were taken from a man in his fifties or sixties with COVID-19, enrolled during active disease.

The V gene is TRBV3-1 (or the pseudogene TRBV3-2), the J gene TRBJ1-1; D is possibly TRBD1 (5 bases). This CDR3 has 16 amino acids. CDR1 and CDR2 from the germline V gene are LGHDT and YNNKEL (reference sequence). The ends were cut back, 1 base at V and 4 bases at J, with 16 bases in the middle. The CDR3 DNA is TGTGCCAGCAGCCAAGTAAGGCAGGGCGGGGTCACTGAAGCTTTCTTT. It codes for CASSQVRQGGVTEAFF.

The chain uses TRBV6-2 or TRBV6-3 and TRBJ2-4; D remains ambiguous. Germline V gives CDR1 MNHEY, CDR2 SVGEGT. The V gene lost 1 base and the J gene lost 0 bases, with 16 bases spanning the gap. CDR3 length: 18 amino acids. As DNA, the CDR3 is TGTGCCAGCAGTTACTATGTAGCAGAACCCCTAGCCAAAAACATTCAGTACTTC. Its translation is CASSYYVAEPLAKNIQYF.